The 28 T cell receptor beta chains listed next were all sequenced from one sample in a study of blood T cell repertoires in COVID-19. Clones were sequenced by immunoSEQ multiplex PCR, and TCRdb holds only the in-frame ones, with some missing. The table includes roughly 410,000 clones, 89% detected once. Sequenced material: peripheral blood. The source is a man aged 35-49 years with acute or convalescent COVID-19.

The rearrangement links TRBV5-1 to TRBJ2-7; 9 nucleotides agree with TRBD2. Germline V gives CDR1 SGHRS, CDR2 YFSETQ. After removal of 1 base from V and 4 bases from J, the junction contained 18 bases not matched to a gene. This CDR3 is 19 amino acids long. The CDR3: CASSLRAHYGREGRYEQYF. CDR3 DNA sequence: TGCGCCAGCAGCTTGAGGGCGCACTATGGGCGGGAGGGCCGTTACGAGCAGTACTTC.

The chain joins TRBV3-1 (or the pseudogene TRBV3-2) to TRBJ2-2; 8 bases fit TRBD2. Per the germline V gene, CDR1 is LGHDT and CDR2 is YNNKEL (reference sequence). V dropped 3 bases and J dropped 5; count of bases not matched to a gene: 5. CDR3 length: 15 residues. The CDR3 reads CASSQREVVTGELFF. In DNA form, the CDR3 reads TGTGCCAGCAGCCAGCGGGAGGTTGTAACCGGGGAGCTGTTTTTT.

This clone was counted once. Other DNA sequences in this specimen translate into the identical CDR3. This sequence joins TRBV20-1 and TRBJ1-2, with D perhaps matching TRBD1 (5 bases). Germline CDR1 DFQATT, CDR2 SNEGSKA (reference sequence). V was cut by 3 bases and J by 4 bases, with 15 bases left in between. The CDR3 length is 14 residues. The CDR3, as DNA: TGCAGTGCTAGTCCCCAGGGCTCGACCTATGGCTACACCTTC. Translation gives CSASPQGSTYGYTF.

J is TRBJ2-7 and V is TRBV7-9; TRBD2 might be the D (6 bases). The CDR3 runs 17 residues. Germline CDR1 reads SEHNR; CDR2 reads FQNEAQ (reference sequence). V dropped 5 bases and J dropped 0 bases, with 20 bases sitting between them. The CDR3 nucleotides are TGTGCCAGCAGCCAACTGCCGGGGACCGGGAGCTCCTACGAGCAGTACTTC. Translating gives CASSQLPGTGSSYEQYF.

The CDR3, as DNA: TGTGCCAGCAGGAATTCTGCAGGCGCTAACTATGGCTACACCTTC. Translated: CASRNSAGANYGYTF. The chain employs TRBV28 and TRBJ1-2; D not certain. CDR1 is MDHEN and CDR2 is SYDVKM in the germline V gene. With 6 bases removed from V and 0 bases from J, the gap between germline ends came to 14 bases. This CDR3 is 15 amino acids long.

The chain uses TRBV30 and TRBJ2-7; TRBD2 matches at 10 bases. The CDR3 contains 14 residues. The J segment lost 4 bases and the V segment lost 1 base, leaving 4 bases of the junction unmatched. Germline V lookup: CDR1 GTSNPN, CDR2 SVGIG (reference sequence). DNA of the CDR3: TGTGCCTGGAGTGCTAGCGGGAGAGAGTACGAGCAGTACTTC. Translation: CAWSASGREYEQYF. Supplemented by reference TRBV30 and TRBJ2-7, the full variable domain reads SQTIHQWPATLVQPVGSPLSLECTVEGTSNPNLYWYRQAAGRGLQLLFYSVGIGQISSEVPQNLSASRPQDRQFILSSKKLLLSDSGFYLCAWSASGREYEQYFGPGTRLTVT.

The chain uses TRBV14 and TRBJ1-4; 7 bases align to TRBD1. Germline trimming cut 2 bases from V and 5 bases from J; bases unmatched to any gene: 5. The CDR3 is made up of 15 amino acids. The germline gives CDR1 SGHDN, CDR2 FVKESK. CDR3 DNA: TGTGCCAGCAGCCAACCCCAGGGGGAAAATGAAAAACTGTTTTTT. It codes for CASSQPQGENEKLFF.

The chain has TRBV18 and TRBJ2-2; 11 bases fit TRBD1. The CDR3 consists of 15 residues. The trim removed 3 bases at V and 4 bases at J, leaving 1 base unmatched. The germline V gene has CDR1 KGHSH and CDR2 LQKENI. The CDR3 loop reads CASSPGTGGTGELFF. The CDR3 DNA reads TGTGCCAGCTCACCGGGGACAGGGGGCACCGGGGAGCTGTTTTTT.

This clone showed up just once. The gene calls are TRBV6-2 or TRBV6-3 and TRBJ2-5; no clear D gene. The CDR3 sequence is 12 residues long. Per germline, CDR1 MNHEY and CDR2 SVGEGT. V lost 2 bases, J lost 3 bases, and 4 bases lay in between. CDR3 DNA: TGTGCCAGCAGTTACGAGGAAGAGACCCAGTACTTC. This translates into CASSYEEETQYF.

The chain employs TRBV5-6 and TRBJ2-4; TRBD2 matches 9 bases. The CDR3 covers 14 residues. V was pared by 2 bases and J by 7 bases, with 4 bases of the junction left unmatched. Looked up from germline, CDR1 is SGHDT and CDR2 is YYEEEE. The CDR3 DNA sequence: TGTGCCAGCAGCTTCGGTAGCGGGGGTAACATTCAGTACTTC. Residues: CASSFGSGGNIQYF.

This clone was seen only once. V is TRBV2 and J is TRBJ1-2, with D possibly matching TRBD1 (6 bases). This CDR3 comprises 13 residues. Trimming shortened V by 1 base and J by 5 bases, and 8 bases separated the two germline ends. The V gene's germline CDR1 is SNHLY and CDR2 FYNNEI. CDR3 amino acids: CASSEGTAYGYTF. The CDR3 coding sequence is TGTGCCAGCAGTGAAGGGACAGCATATGGCTACACCTTC.

The rearrangement links TRBV12-3 or TRBV12-4 to TRBJ2-1, with D unresolved. The CDR3 is made up of 11 amino acids. Trimming removed 6 bases from V and 4 bases from J, with 4 bases in between. The CDR3 DNA reads TGTGCCAGCAGCCGTTACAATGAGCAGTTCTTC. Translating gives CASSRYNEQFF.

This chain connects TRBV27 to TRBJ1-5; TRBD1 is a possible D gene (5 bases). Trimming shortened V by 2 bases and J by 9 bases, and 14 bases separated the two germline ends. Germline V gene sequence: CDR1 MNHEY, CDR2 SMNVEV (reference sequence). The CDR3 extends over 14 amino acids. The CDR3 region has the DNA TGTGCCAGCAGTTTAGGGCGGGGCCTATGGCCCCAGCATTTT. Protein sequence: CASSLGRGLWPQHF.

This clone occurred many times. The J gene is TRBJ2-5, the V gene TRBV3-1 (or the pseudogene TRBV3-2); 11 bases agree with TRBD2. Germline CDR1 reads LGHDT; CDR2 reads YNNKEL (reference sequence). Trimming took 8 bases from V and 2 from J; bases not matched to a gene: 4. The CDR3 is 14 amino acids. The CDR3 is CASWTSGPQETQYF. CDR3 nucleotides: TGTGCCAGCTGGACTAGCGGGCCGCAAGAGACCCAGTACTTC.

The chain recombines TRBV11-2 with TRBJ2-3; D is unresolved. From germline, CDR1 is SGHAT and CDR2 FQNNGV. The CDR3 is 12 amino acids. The V gene lost 10 bases and the J gene lost 1 base, with 9 bases spanning the gap. The CDR3 nucleotides read TGTGCCACCCGCGGAGGCACAGATACGCAGTATTTT. Translated: CATRGGTDTQYF.

The J gene is TRBJ1-1, the V gene TRBV12-5; possibly TRBD1 for D (6 bases). V gave up 0 bases and J gave up 4 bases, with 12 bases separating them. CDR1 LGHNT and CDR2 FRNRAP come from the germline V gene. This CDR3 comprises 15 residues. CDR3 DNA sequence: TGTGCTAGTGGTTTGGTGTGGGGGCAGGGCACTGAAGCTTTCTTT. This sequence encodes CASGLVWGQGTEAFF. The full variable domain, rest sourced from reference TRBV12-5 and TRBJ1-1, is DARVTQTPRHKVTEMGQEVTMRCQPILGHNTVFWYRQTMMQGLELLAYFRNRAPLDDSGMPKDRFSAEMPDATLATLKIQPSEPRDSAVYFCASGLVWGQGTEAFFGQGTRLTVV.

The chain links TRBV27 to TRBJ1-4, with 9 bases matching TRBD1. Trimming cost V 5 bases and J 5 bases; bases outside gene matches: 12. Germline CDR1 and CDR2: MNHEY and SMNVEV (reference sequence). The length of the CDR3 is 17 residues. The CDR3 nucleotides are TGTGCCAGCAGTCCATCCGTAACCGGGACAGGGAATGAAAAACTGTTTTTT. Amino acid sequence: CASSPSVTGTGNEKLFF. Looking up the rest from reference TRBV27 and TRBJ1-4 gives the full variable domain: EAQVTQNPRYLITVTGKKLTVTCSQNMNHEYMSWYRQDPGLGLRQIYYSMNVEVTDKGDVPEGYKVSRKEKRNFPLILESPSPNQTSLYFCASSPSVTGTGNEKLFFGSGTQLSVL.

The rearrangement links TRBV2 to TRBJ2-1, with D tentatively TRBD1 (6 bases). CDR1 and CDR2 (germline): SNHLY, FYNNEI. The CDR3 runs to 15 residues. V lost 5 bases and J 0 bases, leaving 11 bases between the germline ends. The CDR3 here is CASSKDSSSYNEQFF. The CDR3 DNA follows: TGTGCCAGCAGTAAGGACAGCAGCTCCTACAATGAGCAGTTCTTC. The variable domain in full, with the rest retrieved from reference TRBV2 and TRBJ2-1, is EPEVTQTPSHQVTQMGQEVILRCVPISNHLYFYWYRQILGQKVEFLVSFYNNEISEKSEIFDDQFSVERPDGSNFTLKIRSTKLEDSAMYFCASSKDSSSYNEQFFGPGTRLTVL.

The V call is TRBV27, the J call TRBJ2-7; 8 bases line up with TRBD2. Germline CDR1 reads MNHEY; CDR2 reads SMNVEV (reference sequence). This CDR3 has 14 residues. J lost 0 bases, V lost 6 bases, and 4 bases had no gene match. The CDR3 region is CASSGLAGSYEQYF. As DNA, the CDR3 is TGTGCCAGCAGCGGGCTAGCGGGCTCCTACGAGCAGTACTTC.

V gene TRBV6-5 combines with J gene TRBJ1-1, with TRBD1 matching 9 bases. CDR3 length equals 16 residues. V lost 4 bases and J lost 4; bases outside the gene matches: 10. Germline CDR1 is MNHEY and CDR2 is SVGAGI. CDR3 protein: CASSSTTGGAVTEAFF. Here the CDR3 DNA reads TGTGCCAGCAGTTCTACAACAGGGGGCGCGGTCACTGAAGCTTTCTTT.

The chain carries TRBV14 and TRBJ1-1; D is unclear. Between the trimmed V and J ends, which lost 4 bases and 1 base, there was a span of 7 bases. The CDR3 is 13 residues long. Germline V gene lookup returns CDR1 SGHDN and CDR2 FVKESK. In DNA, the CDR3 is TGTGCCAGCAGCCCTCGACAGAACACTGAAGCTTTCTTT. Translating gives CASSPRQNTEAFF.

This chain links TRBV28 with TRBJ2-5; 9 bases map to TRBD1. The J segment lost 5 bases and the V segment lost 7 bases, leaving 14 bases of the junction unmatched. Germline assignment: CDR1 MDHEN and CDR2 SYDVKM. The CDR3 has 16 residues. CDR3 in amino acids: CASNDRGQGPRETQYF. The CDR3 bases are TGTGCCAGCAATGATCGGGGACAGGGTCCCCGGGAGACCCAGTACTTC.

The chain couples TRBV7-9 to TRBJ2-6; D not resolved. The germline gives CDR1 SEHNR, CDR2 FQNEAQ (reference sequence). The V end lost 5 bases, the J end lost 1 base, and 6 bases lay between the germline ends. The CDR3 spans 14 residues. The CDR3 bases are TGTGCCAGCAGCCGAGAGTCTGGGGCCAACGTCCTGACTTTC. It codes for CASSRESGANVLTF.

In its sample, this clone was seen a few times. This chain uses TRBV18 with TRBJ1-2; TRBD1 agrees at 11 bases. In germline, CDR1 is KGHSH, CDR2 LQKENI. The V and J ends lost 2 bases and 5 bases, in that order; junction bases with no gene match: 4. The CDR3 sequence is 15 residues long. The CDR3 spells CASSPTRDRGYGYTF. In nucleotides, the CDR3 is TGTGCCAGCTCACCAACCCGGGACAGGGGGTATGGCTACACCTTC. The complete variable domain, with remaining parts taken from reference TRBV18 and TRBJ1-2, reads NAGVMQNPRHLVRRRGQEARLRCSPMKGHSHVYWYRQLPEEGLKFMVYLQKENIIDESGMPKERFSAEFPKEGPSILRIQQVVRGDSAAYFCASSPTRDRGYGYTFGSGTRLTVV.

The V call is TRBV4-3, the J call TRBJ1-1, with a tentative D call TRBD1 (5 bases). The CDR3 is 15 amino acids. V dropped 0 bases and J dropped 1 base, with 9 bases sitting between them. The germline CDR1 and CDR2 sequences are LGHNA and YSLEER. The CDR3 sequence is CASSQDQGANTEAFF. As DNA, the CDR3 is TGCGCCAGCAGCCAAGATCAGGGTGCGAACACTGAAGCTTTCTTT.

This clone came up once. The J gene is TRBJ1-4, the V gene TRBV6-5, with 9 bases aligning to TRBD1. V lost 6 bases, J lost 8 bases, and 10 bases stayed unmatched. The CDR3 covers 15 residues. Germline V CDR1 and CDR2: MNHEY, SVGAGI. CDR3 residues: CASSSGTGLREKLFF. CDR3 DNA: TGTGCCAGCAGCTCCGGGACAGGGTTACGCGAAAAACTGTTTTTT.

The chain employs TRBV6-1 and TRBJ1-1; D unresolved. V gave up 6 bases and J gave up 0 bases, with 14 bases separating them. The germline V gene has CDR1 MNHNS and CDR2 SASEGT. The CDR3 has 15 residues. The CDR3 DNA is TGTGCCAGCAGCTACGAGGGAGACATGAACACTGAAGCTTTCTTT. It is translated as CASSYEGDMNTEAFF.

This chain joins TRBV30 and TRBJ2-3, with a possible D match to TRBD1 (5 bases). The CDR3 sequence is 11 residues long. V lost 0 bases to trimming and J lost 13 bases, with 11 bases between them. CDR1 GTSNPN and CDR2 SVGIG come from the germline V gene (reference sequence). CDR3 nucleotide sequence: TGTGCCTGGAGTGTACTGGCAGGGAAGTATTTT. Amino acid sequence: CAWSVLAGKYF. Full variable domain (remainder filled in from reference TRBV30 and TRBJ2-3): SQTIHQWPATLVQPVGSPLSLECTVEGTSNPNLYWYRQAAGRGLQLLFYSVGIGQISSEVPQNLSASRPQDRQFILSSKKLLLSDSGFYLCAWSVLAGKYFGPGTRLTVL.